A selection of T cell receptor beta chains follows, all from one sample in a study of shared clonotypes between healthy human individuals. Method: immunoSEQ multiplex PCR; TCRdb's copy keeps in-frame clones and lacks some. The profile shows 400,000 to 600,000 clones, around 96% of them singletons. The sequencing input was naive CD4+ T cells sorted from blood. Receptor source: a woman under 40 in good health. The CDR3 runs from the conserved cysteine through the conserved F or W. D genes are given only for firm matches. The size field is filled for only some rows; it gives once, few, many or a size class.

d_call | clone_size | j_call | v_call | cdr3_nt | cdr3_aa
- | - | TRBJ2-2 | TRBV9 | TGTGCCAGCAGCGGACGACAGCTGGTTAACACCGGGGAGCTGTTTTTT | CASSGRQLVNTGELFF
TRBD2 | - | TRBJ2-1 | TRBV4-2 | TGTGCCAGCAGCCAAACCGCTAGCGGGAGTTTTGCCAATGAGCAGTTCTTC | CASSQTASGSFANEQFF
- | - | TRBJ1-4 | TRBV5-4 | TGTGCCAGCAGCTTGAGCAGTGCAACTAATGAAAAACTGTTTTTT | CASSLSSATNEKLFF
- | - | TRBJ2-7 | TRBV4-1 | TGCGCCAGCAGCCAAGAAGAAGGTGGTTCCATCCCCTACGAGCAGTACTTC | CASSQEEGGSIPYEQYF
- | - | TRBJ2-7 | TRBV11-2 | TGTGCCAGCAGCTCACTAGCTAATAAACCCTACGAGCAGTACTTC | CASSSLANKPYEQYF
- | - | TRBJ1-1 | TRBV21-1 | TGTGCCAGCAGCAAAGTAATGAGATCGCGGAACACTGAAGCTTTCTTT | CASSKVMRSRNTEAFF
- | - | TRBJ1-3 | TRBV28 | TGTGCCAGCAGTTTGGGGGGGGCTTGGAGTGGAAACACCATATATTTT | CASSLGGAWSGNTIYF
- | few | TRBJ2-7 | TRBV10-3 | TGTGCCATCAGTGAGTTCTACGAGCAGTACTTC | CAISEFYEQYF
- | - | TRBJ1-2 | TRBV5-8 | TGTGCCAGCACCGGAACTCGACAGAACTATGGCTACACCTTC | CASTGTRQNYGYTF
TRBD1 | - | TRBJ1-1 | TRBV28 | TGTGCCAGCAGTGCAGGACAGGGTATTTCTGAAGCTTTCTTT | CASSAGQGISEAFF
- | - | TRBJ2-1 | TRBV2 | TGTGCCAGCAGCTCAAGAGACAAGGTGAGCAATGAGCAGTTCTTC | CASSSRDKVSNEQFF
TRBD2 | once | TRBJ2-1 | TRBV2 | TGTGCCAGCGGTATAGCGGGATTTGAGCAGTTCTTC | CASGIAGFEQFF
- | - | TRBJ1-1 | TRBV7-9 | TGTGCCAGCAGCTTAGACAGGGACACTGAAGCTTTCTTT | CASSLDRDTEAFF
- | - | TRBJ2-7 | TRBV6-6 | TGTGCCAGCAGTTACTCCCCCGTGGGGTACGAGCAGTACTTC | CASSYSPVGYEQYF
- | - | TRBJ1-3 | TRBV10-2 | TGCGCCAGCAGCGAAAGAGGGGGAGTTAGAAACACCATATATTTT | CASSERGGVRNTIYF
- | once | TRBJ2-2 | TRBV11-2 | TGTGCCAGCAGCTTATTTCTAGGAAGGCTCCCGAACACCGGGGAGCTGTTTTTT | CASSLFLGRLPNTGELFF
- | - | TRBJ1-4 | TRBV5-1 | TGCGCCAGCAGCCCGACAGGATCAACTAATGAAAAACTGTTTTTT | CASSPTGSTNEKLFF
TRBD1 | - | TRBJ2-5 | TRBV11-3 | TGTGCCAGCAGCCCGGGACAGGGTCAAGAGACCCAGTACTTC | CASSPGQGQETQYF
- | - | TRBJ2-3 | TRBV27 | TGTGCCAGCAGTTCAAATACAGGGAGCTGGCAGTATTTT | CASSSNTGSWQYF
TRBD1 | - | TRBJ1-1 | TRBV11-2 | TGTGCCAGCAGCGCCCAACAGGGGAGTCAAACTGAAGCTTTCTTT | CASSAQQGSQTEAFF
TRBD1 | - | TRBJ2-7 | TRBV28 | TGTGCCAGCAGTTCGGGACAGGACCCTTACGAGCAGTACTTC | CASSSGQDPYEQYF
TRBD1 | - | TRBJ1-6 | TRBV18 | TGTGCCAGCTCACCCCGGGACAGCCTAAACTTATCCCTCCACTTT | CASSPRDSLNLSLHF
- | - | TRBJ2-5 | TRBV4-1 | TGCGCCAGCAGCCAATTTGGGACCCAGTACTTC | CASSQFGTQYF
- | - | TRBJ2-5 | TRBV18 | TGTGCCAGCTCCCCCCAGGGAAAAGAGACCCAGTACTTC | CASSPQGKETQYF
- | once | TRBJ2-5 | TRBV7-9 | TGTGCCAGCAGCACCATGGGGGGTCAAGAGACCCAGTACTTC | CASSTMGGQETQYF
- | - | TRBJ1-1 | TRBV27 | TGTGCCAGCAGTTTAGGGCCGGACACTGAAGCTTTCTTT | CASSLGPDTEAFF
- | - | TRBJ2-2 | TRBV7-7 | TGTGCCACCCCTGGAGTGACCGGGGAGCTGTTTTTT | CATPGVTGELFF
- | - | TRBJ2-1 | TRBV19 | TGTGCCAGTAGTCGGGGGACCACCTACAATGAGCAGTTCTTC | CASSRGTTYNEQFF
TRBD1 | once | TRBJ1-1 | TRBV18 | TGTGCCAGCGGAACACAGGGGACGAACACTGAAGCTTTCTTT | CASGTQGTNTEAFF
TRBD2 | - | TRBJ2-3 | TRBV19 | TGTGCCAGTGCCGGACTAGCGGGAGCAGATACGCAGTATTTT | CASAGLAGADTQYF
- | - | TRBJ2-7 | TRBV5-6 | TGTGCCAGCAGCTTCAGGGGTCCCCCCTACGAGCAGTACTTC | CASSFRGPPYEQYF
TRBD2 | once | TRBJ2-7 | TRBV27 | TGTGCCGCTGGTAGGCGGACTAGCGGGGGCACCTCCTACGAGCAGTACTTC | CAAGRRTSGGTSYEQYF
TRBD2 | - | TRBJ2-1 | TRBV6-5 | TGTGCCAGCAAGGCGGGAGCTGTCAATGAGCAGTTCTTC | CASKAGAVNEQFF
- | once | TRBJ2-7 | TRBV5-4 | TGTGCCAGCAGCTTACAAATCGACAGCTACGAGCAGTACTTC | CASSLQIDSYEQYF
TRBD2 | - | TRBJ2-5 | TRBV10-1 | TGCGCCAGCAGGGAAGGGACTAGCGGGAGGAGAATTAGTGAGACCCAGTACTTC | CASREGTSGRRISETQYF
TRBD2 | - | TRBJ2-5 | TRBV7-9 | TGTGCCAGCAGCTTTGGACTAGCGAAGGAGACCCAGTACTTC | CASSFGLAKETQYF
TRBD2 | - | TRBJ2-3 | TRBV28 | TGTGCCAGCAGTTTAGGCGGGAGACTGAAAGATACGCAGTATTTT | CASSLGGRLKDTQYF
- | once | TRBJ1-5 | TRBV19 | TGTGCCAGTAGTAGTGGACGGGGGAGCAATCAGCCCCAGCATTTT | CASSSGRGSNQPQHF
TRBD2 | - | TRBJ2-1 | TRBV5-6 | TGTGCCAGCAGCAAGACTAGCGGGGGATACAATGAGCAGTTCTTC | CASSKTSGGYNEQFF
TRBD1 | - | TRBJ2-7 | TRBV5-1 | TGCGCCAGCGGAAAGGACAGGGAGTTTGGCGAGCAGTACTTC | CASGKDREFGEQYF
- | - | TRBJ2-7 | TRBV27 | TGTGCCAGCAGTTTAGGGGCTAGTTCCTACGAGCAGTACTTC | CASSLGASSYEQYF
TRBD2 | - | TRBJ2-1 | TRBV27 | TGTGCCAGCAGTTTAAAAGGCGGGAGGTACAATGAGCAGTTCTTC | CASSLKGGRYNEQFF
- | - | TRBJ2-3 | TRBV6-5 | TGTGCCAGCAGGGCAGATACGCAGTATTTT | CASRADTQYF
TRBD1 | - | TRBJ2-2 | TRBV29-1 | TGCAGCTCCAACAGGGGCACCGGGGAGCTGTTTTTT | CSSNRGTGELFF
- | once | TRBJ2-1 | TRBV5-4 | TGTGCCAGCAGCTCCCAAAATGAGCAGTTCTTC | CASSSQNEQFF
- | - | TRBJ1-1 | TRBV4-1 | TGCGCCAGCAGCCAGAAAAAGGACAAGAACACTGAAGCTTTCTTT | CASSQKKDKNTEAFF
TRBD1 | - | TRBJ1-2 | TRBV5-1 | TGCGCCAGCAGCTTGGGGGACAGCATTAACTATGGCTACACCTTC | CASSLGDSINYGYTF
- | - | TRBJ2-5 | TRBV5-1 | TGCGCCAGCAGCTTGACTTGGAGTTTCCAAGAGACCCAGTACTTC | CASSLTWSFQETQYF
TRBD2 | - | TRBJ2-7 | TRBV19 | TGTGCCAGTAGCGACCCGGGACTAGCGGACTACGAGCAGTACTTC | CASSDPGLADYEQYF
- | - | TRBJ1-2 | TRBV7-9 | TGTGCCAGCAGCTTTCAGGAGGAGAGCTATGGCTACACCTTC | CASSFQEESYGYTF
TRBD2 | - | TRBJ2-3 | TRBV29-1 | TGCAGCGTTGAAGAAGGACTGAGCGGGAGAGGGGATACGCAGTATTTT | CSVEEGLSGRGDTQYF